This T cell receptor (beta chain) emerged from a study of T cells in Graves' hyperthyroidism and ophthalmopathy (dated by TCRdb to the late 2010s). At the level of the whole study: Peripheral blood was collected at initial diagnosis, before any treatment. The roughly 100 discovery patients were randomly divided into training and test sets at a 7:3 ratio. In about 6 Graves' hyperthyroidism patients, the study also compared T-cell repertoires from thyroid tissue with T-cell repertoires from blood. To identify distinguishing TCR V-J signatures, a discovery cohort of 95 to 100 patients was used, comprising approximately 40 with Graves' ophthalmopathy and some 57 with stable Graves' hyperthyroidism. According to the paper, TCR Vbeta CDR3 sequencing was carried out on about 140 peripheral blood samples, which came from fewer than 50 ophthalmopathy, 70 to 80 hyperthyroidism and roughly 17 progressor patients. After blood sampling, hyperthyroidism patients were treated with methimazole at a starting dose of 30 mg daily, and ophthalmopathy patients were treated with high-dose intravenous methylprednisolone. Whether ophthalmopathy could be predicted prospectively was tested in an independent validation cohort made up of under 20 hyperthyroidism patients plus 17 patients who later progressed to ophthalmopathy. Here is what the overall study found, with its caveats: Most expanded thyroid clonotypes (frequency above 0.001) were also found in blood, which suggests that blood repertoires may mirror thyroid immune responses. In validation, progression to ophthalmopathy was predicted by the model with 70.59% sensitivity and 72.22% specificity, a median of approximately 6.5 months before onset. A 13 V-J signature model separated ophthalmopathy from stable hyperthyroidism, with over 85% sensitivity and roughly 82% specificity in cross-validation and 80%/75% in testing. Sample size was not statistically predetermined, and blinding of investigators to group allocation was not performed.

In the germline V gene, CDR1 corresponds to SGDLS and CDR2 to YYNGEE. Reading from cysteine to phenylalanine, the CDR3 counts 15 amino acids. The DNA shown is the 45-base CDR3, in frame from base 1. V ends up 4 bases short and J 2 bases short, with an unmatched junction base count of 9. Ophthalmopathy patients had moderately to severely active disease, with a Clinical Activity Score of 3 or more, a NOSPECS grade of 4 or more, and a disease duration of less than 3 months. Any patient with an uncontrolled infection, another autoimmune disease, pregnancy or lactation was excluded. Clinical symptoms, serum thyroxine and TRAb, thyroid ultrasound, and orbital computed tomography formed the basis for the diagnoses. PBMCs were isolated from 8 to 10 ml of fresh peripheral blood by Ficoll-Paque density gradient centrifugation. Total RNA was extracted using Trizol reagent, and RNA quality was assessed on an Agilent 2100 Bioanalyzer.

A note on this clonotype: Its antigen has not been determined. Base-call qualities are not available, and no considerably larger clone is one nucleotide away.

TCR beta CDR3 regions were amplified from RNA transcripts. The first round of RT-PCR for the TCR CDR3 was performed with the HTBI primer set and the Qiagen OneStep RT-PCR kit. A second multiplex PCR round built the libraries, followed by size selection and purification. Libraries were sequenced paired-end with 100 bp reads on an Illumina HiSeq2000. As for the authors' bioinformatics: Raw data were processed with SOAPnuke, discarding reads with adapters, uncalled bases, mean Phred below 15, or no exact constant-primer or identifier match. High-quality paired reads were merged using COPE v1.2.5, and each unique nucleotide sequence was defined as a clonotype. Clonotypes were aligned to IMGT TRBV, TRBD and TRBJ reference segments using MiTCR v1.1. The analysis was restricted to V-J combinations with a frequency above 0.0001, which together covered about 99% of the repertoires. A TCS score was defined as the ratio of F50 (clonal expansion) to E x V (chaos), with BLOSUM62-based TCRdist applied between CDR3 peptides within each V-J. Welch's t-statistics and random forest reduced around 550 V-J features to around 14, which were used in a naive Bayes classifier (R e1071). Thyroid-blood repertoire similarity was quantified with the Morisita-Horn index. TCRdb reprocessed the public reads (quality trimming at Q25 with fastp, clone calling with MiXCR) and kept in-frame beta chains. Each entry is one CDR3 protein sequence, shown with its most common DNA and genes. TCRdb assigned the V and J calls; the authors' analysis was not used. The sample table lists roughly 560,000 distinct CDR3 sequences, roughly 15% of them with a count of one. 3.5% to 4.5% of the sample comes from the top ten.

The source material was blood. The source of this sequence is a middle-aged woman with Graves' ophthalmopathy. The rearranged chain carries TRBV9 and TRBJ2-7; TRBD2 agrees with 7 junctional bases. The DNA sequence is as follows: TGTGCCAGCAGCCCTTCCCCCCTAGCGGCCTACGAGCAGTACTTC. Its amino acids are CASSPSPLAAYEQYF.